These T cell receptor beta chains were read from a single sample in a study of vaccination and CD4 T cells after COVID-19. TCRdb called the PCR reads again in MiXCR, with one record for every CDR3 protein. The data show approximately 15,000 distinct CDR3 sequences, with approximately 53% seen just once and around 4.2% held by the top ten. The antigens these receptors bind are not known. This specimen was CD4+ T cells from blood, cultured in vitro, taken before SARS-CoV-2 vaccination. The receptor set was obtained from a human donor who had recovered from COVID-19. Both conserved end residues are part of each CDR3. D genes are given only for firm matches. Some rows have no size entry. The others give once, few or many, or a class for an expanded clone.

TRBV5-4	few	TRBJ2-3	.	CASSLALGTDTQYF	TGTGCCAGCAGCTTGGCTCTGGGGACAGATACGCAGTATTTT
TRBV2	.	TRBJ2-7	TRBD1	CASTGQGPYEQYF	TGTGCCAGCACGGGACAGGGACCCTACGAGCAGTACTTC
TRBV7-2	few	TRBJ1-1	.	CASSLELMNTEAFF	TGTGCCAGCAGCTTAGAACTGATGAACACTGAAGCTTTCTTT
TRBV6-2/TRBV6-3	.	TRBJ1-1	.	CASSYGGVNTEAFF	TGTGCCAGCAGTTACGGGGGGGTGAACACTGAAGCTTTCTTT
TRBV5-8	.	TRBJ1-5	TRBD1	CASSLQDRANQPQHF	TGTGCCAGCAGCTTACAGGACAGGGCCAATCAGCCCCAGCATTTT
TRBV7-9	.	TRBJ2-7	.	CASSDHSYEQYF	TGTGCCAGCAGCGACCACTCCTACGAGCAGTACTTC
TRBV11-2	.	TRBJ2-1	.	CASSLDPGPEDVF	TGTGCCAGCAGCTTAGATCCCGGACCCGAAGATGTCTTC
TRBV11-3	few	TRBJ1-1	.	CASSLEGATEAFF	TGTGCCAGCAGCTTAGAAGGGGCGACTGAAGCTTTCTTT
TRBV20-1	few	TRBJ2-1	TRBD2	CSARDRTSGSQYEQFF	TGCAGTGCTAGAGATCGGACTAGCGGGAGTCAGTATGAGCAGTTCTTC
TRBV7-8	few	TRBJ2-5	TRBD2	CASSLRGRRGGRGETQYF	TGTGCCAGCAGCTTAAGGGGTCGGCGGGGGGGCCGTGGAGAGACCCAGTACTTC
TRBV19	.	TRBJ2-2	.	CASSKPNGGVDTGELFF	TGTGCCAGTAGTAAGCCGAATGGAGGGGTGGACACCGGGGAGCTGTTTTTT
TRBV5-4	.	TRBJ1-1	.	CASSLGGAAEAFF	TGTGCCAGCAGCTTGGGAGGGGCCGCTGAAGCTTTCTTT
TRBV2	few	TRBJ1-1	TRBD1	CASSTDRDTEAFF	TGTGCCAGCAGTACGGACAGGGACACTGAAGCTTTCTTT
TRBV20-1	.	TRBJ1-1	.	CSAAYGAGTEAFF	TGCAGTGCTGCTTACGGGGCGGGGACTGAAGCTTTCTTT
TRBV7-2	.	TRBJ2-6	.	CASSLGPVNSGANVLTF	TGTGCCAGCAGCTTAGGTCCGGTTAACTCTGGGGCCAACGTCCTGACTTTC
TRBV28	once	TRBJ1-5	TRBD1	CASSYRGSSPQHF	TGTGCCAGCAGTTACAGGGGAAGTTCGCCCCAGCATTTT
TRBV7-9	.	TRBJ1-3	.	CASSFSRGVGNTIYF	TGTGCCAGCAGCTTTTCAAGGGGCGTTGGAAACACCATATATTTT
TRBV7-3	.	TRBJ2-3	TRBD2	CASSLGTSGPYF	TGTGCCAGCAGCTTAGGGACTAGCGGGCCGTATTTT
TRBV20-1	.	TRBJ2-3	TRBD2	CSAINSGSGTDTQYF	TGCAGTGCTATCAATAGCGGGAGTGGCACAGATACGCAGTATTTT
TRBV7-2	few	TRBJ2-7	TRBD2	CASSLQAGANEQYF	TGTGCCAGCAGCCTCCAAGCGGGAGCTAACGAGCAGTACTTC
TRBV28	.	TRBJ2-7	TRBD2	CASSPSGTYEQYF	TGTGCCAGCAGTCCTAGCGGCACCTACGAGCAGTACTTC
TRBV7-2	.	TRBJ2-1	.	CASSLVREYNEQFF	TGTGCCAGCAGCTTAGTGCGGGAATACAATGAGCAGTTCTTC
TRBV19	.	TRBJ2-5	.	CASSRARAETQYF	TGTGCCAGTAGTAGGGCTAGGGCAGAGACCCAGTACTTC
TRBV5-8	.	TRBJ2-2	.	CASSIGPLNRELFF	TGTGCCAGCAGCATCGGACCTCTGAATAGGGAGCTGTTTTTT
TRBV2	.	TRBJ1-4	.	CASSEGGGGEKLFF	TGTGCCAGCAGTGAAGGTGGGGGGGGTGAAAAACTGTTTTTT
TRBV19	.	TRBJ1-2	.	CASSIGQTGDYGYTF	TGTGCCAGTAGTATAGGGCAGACTGGTGACTATGGCTACACCTTC
TRBV7-9	.	TRBJ1-2	.	CAGTPGSDRGGYTF	TGTGCCGGCACCCCGGGTTCGGACAGAGGAGGCTACACCTTC
TRBV7-2	.	TRBJ1-1	.	CASSFGLGAFF	TGTGCCAGCAGCTTCGGACTGGGAGCTTTCTTT
TRBV7-9	few	TRBJ1-2	.	CASSLAPGAYGYTF	TGTGCCAGCAGCTTAGCGCCAGGGGCCTATGGCTACACCTTC
TRBV7-2	.	TRBJ1-1	.	CASSLVGRDTEAFF	TGTGCCAGCAGCTTAGTGGGGCGCGACACTGAAGCTTTCTTT
TRBV28	.	TRBJ1-2	.	CASSLGGSYNYGYTF	TGTGCCAGCAGTTTGGGGGGCAGCTATAACTATGGCTACACCTTC
TRBV7-2	.	TRBJ2-1	TRBD1	CASSQTGGNEQFF	TGTGCCAGCAGCCAAACAGGGGGCAATGAGCAGTTCTTC
TRBV20-1	few	TRBJ2-5	.	CSASSTDWETQYF	TGCAGTGCTAGTTCAACGGACTGGGAGACCCAGTACTTC
TRBV4-1	.	TRBJ2-7	.	CASRGDYEQYF	TGCGCCAGCAGGGGGGACTACGAGCAGTACTTC
TRBV7-2	few	TRBJ2-3	.	CASSSRGAADTHTQYF	TGTGCCAGCAGCTCGCGGGGAGCGGCGGATACTCATACGCAGTATTTT
TRBV20-1	once	TRBJ2-5	.	CSARWDGKETQYF	TGCAGTGCTAGATGGGATGGGAAAGAGACCCAGTACTTC
TRBV6-1	few	TRBJ1-2	TRBD1	CASSPDRGRGYTF	TGTGCCAGCAGTCCCGACAGGGGGAGAGGCTACACCTTC
TRBV27	few	TRBJ1-1	.	CASSLRPNTEAFF	TGTGCCAGCAGTCTGCGTCCCAACACTGAAGCTTTCTTT
TRBV7-9	.	TRBJ2-3	TRBD1	CASSLTGDTDTQYF	TGTGCCAGCAGCTTGACAGGGGATACAGATACGCAGTATTTT
TRBV11-2	.	TRBJ2-1	TRBD2	CASSFGAGEYNEQFF	TGTGCCAGCAGCTTCGGCGCGGGAGAATATAATGAGCAGTTCTTC
TRBV2	.	TRBJ1-2	.	CASSETWAGRSGYTF	TGTGCCAGCAGTGAAACGTGGGCAGGGCGTTCTGGCTACACCTTC
TRBV7-3	.	TRBJ2-2	TRBD2	CASSLGLAGNTGELFF	TGTGCCAGCAGCTTAGGCCTAGCGGGGAACACCGGGGAGCTGTTTTTT